This entry is about one T cell receptor beta chain. The target of this receptor is not known. The junction differs from germline at one of its ends, possibly a read error. This sample is part of a study of tumor and adjacent non-tumor tissue in lung cancer (dated by TCRdb to 2017 to 2018). Study-wide context: Patients with adenocarcinoma (roughly 12), squamous cell carcinoma (2) and small cell lung cancer (1) were included in the cohort. The 15 or so patients were aged about 30 to 76 years, included about ten men and 5 women, and had TNM stage I to III disease. Sequencing produced 100 million to 150 million productive TCRbeta reads in total, an average of about 4.2 million reads per sample. The study compared bulk TCRbeta repertoires from lung tumor tissue and matched distant non-tumor lung tissue of approximately 14 lung cancer patients. TCRbeta CDR3 sequencing was performed on 25 to 35 paired specimens, with one tumor sample and one normal lung sample collected per patient.

There are 14 amino acids in the CDR3, from cysteine to phenylalanine inclusive. Only CDR3 DNA remains: 42 bases, in frame from the first base. The germline V gene gives CDR1 as MNHEY and CDR2 as SVGAGI. Bulk unsorted tissue served as the source for RNA extraction, and RNA quality was assessed using a NanoDrop ND-1000 and an Agilent 2100. Normal lung samples were distant non-tumor tissue taken more than 3 cm from the tumor edge. Donors were newly diagnosed lung cancer patients admitted for thoracic surgery in China between August and November 2014, without prior chemotherapy. Patients who had received previous radiotherapy or chemotherapy, or who had another concurrent cancer, were excluded from the study. Pieces of surgical tissue measuring roughly 1-2.2 cm3 were kept in RNAlater solution and held at -80 degrees C until needed. Libraries were made using multiplex PCR. TCRdb lists the instrument as Illumina HiSeq 2500. TCRbeta libraries were built by three rounds of nested PCR using primers (Table S4), following protocols modified from ARM-PCR. PCR products of 200-500 bp were gel-excised and purified with the QIAquick gel extraction kit before sequencing. The study's processing was this. Trimmomatic was used to clean the reads, FLASH merged the cleaned reads into complete CDR3 sequences, and MiTCR assigned the sequences to V(D)J germline segments. Clonal diversity was computed as the inverse Simpson's index with VDJtools. In-frame sequences without a premature stop codon were defined as productive reads. TCRdb's own reprocessing of the public reads used fastp at Q25 and MiXCR and kept productive beta chains. Rows matching on CDR3 protein sequence are summarized as one entry with the most common DNA and genes. TCRdb, not the authors, supplied the V and J calls. This sample gives about 86,000 distinct CDR3 sequences in total; more than 75% of them show up just once. The leading ten clones occupy roughly 22% of the sample.

Results the study describes overall, beyond this receptor: TCR diversity (inverse Simpson) was significantly higher in tumor than in normal lung tissue (roughly 430 vs 170, P = 0.0075, Mann-Whitney U test). With only roughly 16 patients in the cohort, the authors noted that larger samples and more detailed clinical data are needed. The top 100 clones made up a significantly larger cumulative share of the repertoire in normal lung than in tumor tissue. Because peripheral blood was not sequenced, blood TCRbeta repertoires in the lung cancer patients of the study were not examined. The methods do not name the sequencing platform or mention unique molecular identifiers. Significantly higher TCR diversity was found in younger patients, and higher tumor TCR diversity was associated with shorter overall and disease-free survival.

The sequenced sample was distant non-tumor lung tissue. The chain links TRBV6-5 with TRBJ2-3; TRBD2 could be the D gene, as 5 bases match. This TCR came from a woman in her forties or fifties with non-small cell lung cancer. The CDR3 region: CACSYARRQDTQYF. The DNA sequence reads TGTGCCTGCAGTTACGCCAGGAGGCAAGATACGCAGTATTTT.